This TCR beta chain was identified in a study of blood T cell repertoires in COVID-19. The overall study: The cDNA or gDNA used as material had been derived from T cells, B-cell-depleted T cells, or PBMCs.

Repertoires were generated with immunoSEQ multiplex PCR, while TCRdb's copy carries only in-frame clones and drops some. The profile covers 200,000 or so clones, with roughly 88% appearing a single time and roughly 3.7% taken by the ten largest. The sample consisted of PBMCs or T cells enriched from blood (not recorded which). The TCR was taken from a woman under 40 who had been exposed to COVID-19.

The DNA for the CDR3 is TGTGCCAGCAGTTCTGGGGGACAGGGTTTTGAAAAACTGTTTTTT. It is translated as CASSSGGQGFEKLFF. The chain carries TRBV27 and TRBJ1-4, with 9 bases lining up with TRBD1. J gave up 7 bases and V 4 bases, and 7 bases lay outside the gene matches. Per the germline V gene, CDR1 is MNHEY and CDR2 is SMNVEV (reference sequence). The CDR3 is 15 amino acids. Full variable domain (missing parts from reference TRBV27 and TRBJ1-4): EAQVTQNPRYLITVTGKKLTVTCSQNMNHEYMSWYRQDPGLGLRQIYYSMNVEVTDKGDVPEGYKVSRKEKRNFPLILESPSPNQTSLYFCASSSGGQGFEKLFFGSGTQLSVL.